These T cell receptor beta chains were read from a single sample in a study of spatial heterogeneity in lung cancer. TCRdb re-derived calls from the 5' RACE reads in MiXCR, one entry per CDR3 protein. The sample holds more than 65,000 distinct CDR3 sequences, 10% to 15% seen once. Source: PBMCs, taken at surgery. The receptors stem from a male donor with early-stage non-small cell lung cancer. CDR3s include the opening cysteine and the closing phenylalanine or tryptophan. Fields, in order: CDR3 protein, J gene, clone size, V gene, D gene. The D gene is left open where the match is weak. Clone size is stated in some rows and not others, as once, few, many or a class when expanded.

CDR3: CASNRQMMNNQPQHF
J: TRBJ1-5
size: -
V: TRBV6-1
D: -

CDR3: CASSVDGGGNEQFF
J: TRBJ2-1
size: -
V: TRBV2
D: -

CDR3: CASRLLNYGYTF
J: TRBJ1-2
size: -
V: TRBV7-9
D: -

CDR3: CASSLVWDSPLHF
J: TRBJ1-6
size: few
V: TRBV11-1
D: -

CDR3: CASSAFFTDTQYF
J: TRBJ2-3
size: many
V: TRBV4-1
D: -

CDR3: CASSSLNRDQPQHF
J: TRBJ1-5
size: -
V: TRBV7-8
D: -

CDR3: CASSSGTSYEQYF
J: TRBJ2-7
size: few
V: TRBV6-6
D: TRBD2

CDR3: CASSLEASGLTDTQYF
J: TRBJ2-3
size: -
V: TRBV7-9
D: TRBD2

CDR3: CASSQDGSRGAHF
J: TRBJ2-7
size: few
V: TRBV3-1
D: -

CDR3: CSVSGIAATNEKLFF
J: TRBJ1-4
size: -
V: TRBV29-1
D: -

CDR3: CASSQVRGGWHEQYF
J: TRBJ2-7
size: few
V: TRBV3-1
D: TRBD2

CDR3: CSASSGTGNQPQHF
J: TRBJ1-5
size: many
V: TRBV20-1
D: TRBD1

CDR3: CASITDRDPYEQYF
J: TRBJ2-7
size: few
V: TRBV7-9
D: TRBD1

CDR3: CSALDRKVSQETQYF
J: TRBJ2-5
size: -
V: TRBV29-1
D: TRBD1

CDR3: CSARDLRTSGSSYNEQFF
J: TRBJ2-1
size: few
V: TRBV20-1
D: TRBD2

CDR3: CSGSENTEAFF
J: TRBJ1-1
size: many
V: TRBV29-1
D: -

CDR3: CASSLSRAEIHEQYF
J: TRBJ2-7
size: -
V: TRBV5-1
D: -

CDR3: CASSEQTGREKLFF
J: TRBJ1-4
size: once
V: TRBV6-1
D: TRBD1

CDR3: CASSLGRVELSSGANVLTF
J: TRBJ2-6
size: -
V: TRBV5-1
D: -

CDR3: CASSVVTSPRDTQYF
J: TRBJ2-3
size: -
V: TRBV9
D: -

CDR3: CASSWSGEVEAFF
J: TRBJ1-1
size: few
V: TRBV5-1
D: -

CDR3: CATSDPDGNNEQFF
J: TRBJ2-1
size: -
V: TRBV24-1
D: -

CDR3: CASSGGSISYNEQFF
J: TRBJ2-1
size: -
V: TRBV2
D: -

CDR3: CASSLKTGYIYGYTF
J: TRBJ1-2
size: -
V: TRBV5-6
D: -

CDR3: CSARASEGYGYTF
J: TRBJ1-2
size: few
V: TRBV20-1
D: -

CDR3: CASSPTPPGTSNEKLFF
J: TRBJ1-4
size: many
V: TRBV12-3/TRBV12-4
D: -

CDR3: CASSIVPQGFTEAFF
J: TRBJ1-1
size: -
V: TRBV19
D: -

CDR3: CASSSTAGGSTDTQYF
J: TRBJ2-3
size: few
V: TRBV5-1
D: TRBD2

CDR3: CASSQLAGGRNEQFF
J: TRBJ2-1
size: -
V: TRBV7-2
D: TRBD2

CDR3: CASSAGIVDTEAFF
J: TRBJ1-1
size: few
V: TRBV7-6
D: -

CDR3: CASSSAGQASYEQYF
J: TRBJ2-7
size: -
V: TRBV2
D: TRBD1

CDR3: CASSLIGGNQPQHF
J: TRBJ1-5
size: few
V: TRBV7-9
D: -

CDR3: CSARGNYEQYF
J: TRBJ2-7
size: few
V: TRBV20-1
D: -

CDR3: CSARTSGGAIADTQYF
J: TRBJ2-3
size: -
V: TRBV20-1
D: TRBD2

CDR3: CASSFRQKNTEAFF
J: TRBJ1-1
size: many
V: TRBV27
D: -

CDR3: CSARSGTAMNTEAFF
J: TRBJ1-1
size: many
V: TRBV29-1
D: TRBD1

CDR3: CASGRIGSTDTQYF
J: TRBJ2-3
size: -
V: TRBV28
D: -

CDR3: CAISEIQGSLYGYTF
J: TRBJ1-2
size: few
V: TRBV10-3
D: -

CDR3: CASSEAQGFTDTQYF
J: TRBJ2-3
size: -
V: TRBV2
D: -

CDR3: CASSLMTGTFMNTEAFF
J: TRBJ1-1
size: few
V: TRBV7-9
D: TRBD1